This T cell receptor beta chain was retrieved from a study of CXCR3-negative and CXCR3-positive naive CD8 T cells. Study conclusions and caveats: Relative to CXCR3-negative naive cells, CXCR3-positive naive cells had more hydrophobic TRB CDR3s.

CDR1 and CDR2 from the germline V gene are SGDLS and YYNGEE. The CDR3 spans 16 residues. Comment on this clonotype: The antigen remains undetermined.

UMI-labeled 5' RACE TRB cDNA libraries were prepared from the cells. Using the 5' RACE reads, TCRdb records one entry per CDR3 protein without DNA. This repertoire includes about 110,000 distinct CDR3 sequences. This chain connects TRBV9 to TRBJ2-2; the TRBD1 assignment by TCRdb is unverifiable without DNA. The sequenced material came from naive CXCR3+ CD8+ T cells from blood. Subset reported: CD45RO-CCR7+CD27+CD95- naive CD8+ T cells expressing CXCR3 (TNR3+). The receptor was derived from a human donor in good health. Some clones in this sample may be carry-over from other donors' samples. The CDR3 reads CASSSLGDSNTGELFF.